This TCR beta chain was retrieved from a study of CD8+CD57+ T cells in acquired aplastic anemia. This CDR3 has 14 amino acids. Looked up from germline, CDR1 is GTSNPN and CDR2 is SVGIG (reference sequence). It was genomic DNA that served as the template for profiling TCR beta VDJ and CDR3. TCRdb itself ran the reads through MiXCR, one entry per CDR3 protein. The data show 120,000 or so distinct CDR3 sequences, about half seen once. This clonotype was seen a handful of times. A junction end diverges from the germline sequence, so it may reflect a read error. Source material: sorted CD4+, CD8+, or CD8+CD57+ T cells (not recorded which) from PBMCs. This TCR came from a human donor in good health, serving as a control. The genes are TRBV30 and TRBJ2-6; possible D gene TRBD2, 6 bases. CDR3 residues: CAWSEGTGVNVLTF. Here the CDR3 DNA reads TGTGCCTGGAGTGAAGGGACTGGGGTCAACGTCCTGACTTTC. The full variable domain, rest sourced from reference TRBV30 and TRBJ2-6, is SQTIHQWPATLVQPVGSPLSLECTVEGTSNPNLYWYRQAAGRGLQLLFYSVGIGQISSEVPQNLSASRPQDRQFILSSKKLLLSDSGFYLCAWSEGTGVNVLTFGAGSRLTVL.